The 5 T cell receptor beta chains below all came from one sample that was sequenced in a study of neoadjuvant anti-PD-1 for oral cavity cancer. Here immunoSEQ multiplex PCR was the method, and the copy in TCRdb shows in-frame clones only, minus some. The data contain more than 50,000 clones, more than 60% of them singletons. Sample: PBMCs, taken before nivolumab (anti-PD-1) treatment. These receptors originate from a person aged 35 to 85 with oral cavity squamous cell carcinoma.

This rearrangement joins TRBV29-1 to TRBJ2-3; D gene uncertain. Trimming removed 1 base from V and 4 bases from J, with 12 bases in between. Germline V CDR1 and CDR2: SQVTM, ANQGSEA. The CDR3 has 14 residues. The CDR3 spells CSVEGGFRADTQYF. The CDR3 coding sequence is TGCAGCGTTGAAGGGGGATTCCGCGCAGATACGCAGTATTTT.

The rearrangement uses TRBV15 and TRBJ1-2; D is possibly TRBD1 (6 bases). CDR1 is LNHNV and CDR2 is YYDKDF in the germline V gene (reference sequence). V gave up 4 bases and J gave up 4 bases, with 16 bases separating them. The CDR3 consists of 15 residues. The CDR3 here is CATSKGRGFSYGYTF. The DNA of the CDR3 is TGTGCCACCAGCAAGGGGAGGGGGTTTTCCTATGGCTACACCTTC.

V usage is TRBV19 and J usage is TRBJ1-4, with D hard to call. Germline CDR1 and CDR2: LNHDA and SQIVND (reference sequence). V was pared by 7 bases and J by 0 bases, with 9 bases between. CDR3 size: 14 residues. CDR3: CASNRFATNEKLFF. Here the CDR3 DNA reads TGTGCCAGTAATCGGTTTGCAACTAATGAAAAACTGTTTTTT.

CDR3 sequence reads: CASSGGHSRNTGELFF. The CDR3, as DNA: TGTGCCAGCAGTGGAGGACATTCTCGTAACACCGGGGAGCTGTTTTTT. The gene calls are TRBV6-1 and TRBJ2-2; D is perhaps TRBD1 (5 bases). Trimming pared 4 bases from V and 2 bases from J, leaving 14 bases between. The CDR3 runs to 16 residues. The germline V gene encodes CDR1 MNHNS and CDR2 SASEGT.

This chain connects TRBV28 to TRBJ1-5; no definite D call. Germline V gene lookup returns CDR1 MDHEN and CDR2 SYDVKM. This CDR3 has 14 residues. Trimming took off 3 bases at V and 4 bases at J, with 10 bases between the two ends. The CDR3 region is CASSFVAGNQPQHF. CDR3 DNA: TGTGCCAGCAGTTTCGTCGCGGGAAATCAGCCCCAGCATTTT.